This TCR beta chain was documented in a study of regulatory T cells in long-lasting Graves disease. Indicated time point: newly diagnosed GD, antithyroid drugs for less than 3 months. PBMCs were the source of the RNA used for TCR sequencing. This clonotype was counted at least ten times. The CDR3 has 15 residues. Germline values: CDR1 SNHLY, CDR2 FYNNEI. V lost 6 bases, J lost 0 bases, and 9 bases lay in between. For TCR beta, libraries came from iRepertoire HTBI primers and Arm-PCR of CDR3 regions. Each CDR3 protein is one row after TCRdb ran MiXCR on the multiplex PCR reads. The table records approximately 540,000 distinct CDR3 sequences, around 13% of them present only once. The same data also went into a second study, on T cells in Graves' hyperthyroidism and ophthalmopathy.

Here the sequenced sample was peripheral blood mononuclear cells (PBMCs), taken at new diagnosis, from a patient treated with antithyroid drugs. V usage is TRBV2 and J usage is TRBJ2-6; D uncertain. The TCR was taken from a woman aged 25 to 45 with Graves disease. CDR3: CASSAESSGANVLTF. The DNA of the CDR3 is TGTGCCAGCAGCGCGGAGAGCTCTGGGGCCAACGTCCTGACTTTC.